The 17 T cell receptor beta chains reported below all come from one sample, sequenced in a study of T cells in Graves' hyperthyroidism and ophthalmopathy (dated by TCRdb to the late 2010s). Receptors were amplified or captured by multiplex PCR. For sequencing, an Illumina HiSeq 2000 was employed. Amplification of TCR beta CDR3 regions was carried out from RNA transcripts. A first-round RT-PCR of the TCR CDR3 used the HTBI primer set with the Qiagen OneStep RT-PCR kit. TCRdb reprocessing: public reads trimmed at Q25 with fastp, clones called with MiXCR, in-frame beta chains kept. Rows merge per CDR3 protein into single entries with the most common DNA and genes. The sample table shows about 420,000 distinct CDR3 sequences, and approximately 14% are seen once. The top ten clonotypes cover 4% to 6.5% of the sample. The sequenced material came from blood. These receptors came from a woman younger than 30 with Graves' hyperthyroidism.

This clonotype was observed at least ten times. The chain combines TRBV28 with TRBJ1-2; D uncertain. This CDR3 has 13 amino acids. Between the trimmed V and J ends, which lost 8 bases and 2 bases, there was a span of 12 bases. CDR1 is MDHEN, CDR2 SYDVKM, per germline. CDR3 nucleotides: TGTGCCAGCCAACGACTGGAAAACTATGGCTACACCTTC. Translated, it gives CASQRLENYGYTF.

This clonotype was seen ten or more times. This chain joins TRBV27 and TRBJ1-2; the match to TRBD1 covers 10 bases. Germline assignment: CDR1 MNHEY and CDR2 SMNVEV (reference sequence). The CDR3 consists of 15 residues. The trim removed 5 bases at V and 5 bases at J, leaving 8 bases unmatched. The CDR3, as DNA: TGTGCCAGCAGTCCGACCCGGGACAGGGGTTATGGCTACACCTTC. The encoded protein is CASSPTRDRGYGYTF.

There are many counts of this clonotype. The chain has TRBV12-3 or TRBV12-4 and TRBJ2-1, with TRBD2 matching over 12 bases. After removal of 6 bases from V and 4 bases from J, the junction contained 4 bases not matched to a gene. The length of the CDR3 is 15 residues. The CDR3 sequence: CASRSTSGRYNEQFF. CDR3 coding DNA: TGTGCCAGCAGATCCACTAGCGGGAGGTACAATGAGCAGTTCTTC.

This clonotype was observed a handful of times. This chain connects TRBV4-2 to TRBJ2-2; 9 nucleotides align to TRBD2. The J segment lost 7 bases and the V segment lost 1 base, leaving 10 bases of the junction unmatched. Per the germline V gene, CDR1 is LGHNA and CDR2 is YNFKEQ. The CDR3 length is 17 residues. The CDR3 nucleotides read TGTGCCAGCAGCCAAGGGGATAGCGGGAGAGGTGGCGGGGAGCTGTTTTTT. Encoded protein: CASSQGDSGRGGGELFF.

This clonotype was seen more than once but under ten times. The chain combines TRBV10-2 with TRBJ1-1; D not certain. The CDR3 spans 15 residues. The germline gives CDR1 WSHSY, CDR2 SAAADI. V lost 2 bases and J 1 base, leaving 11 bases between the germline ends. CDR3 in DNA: TGCGCCAGCAGTGAGCCTGCATTAGGGAACACTGAAGCTTTCTTT. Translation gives CASSEPALGNTEAFF.

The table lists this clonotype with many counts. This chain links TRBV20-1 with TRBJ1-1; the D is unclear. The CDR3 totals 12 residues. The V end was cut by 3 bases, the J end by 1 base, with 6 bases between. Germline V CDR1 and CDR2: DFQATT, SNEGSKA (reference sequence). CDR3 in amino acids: CSARVRNTEAFF. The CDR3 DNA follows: TGCAGTGCTAGGGTTAGGAACACTGAAGCTTTCTTT.

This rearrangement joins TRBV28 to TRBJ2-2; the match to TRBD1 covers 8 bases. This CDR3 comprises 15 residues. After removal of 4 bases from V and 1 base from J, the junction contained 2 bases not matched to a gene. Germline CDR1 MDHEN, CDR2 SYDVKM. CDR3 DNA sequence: TGTGCCAGCAGTTCGGACAGGGAGAACACCGGGGAGCTGTTTTTT. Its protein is CASSSDRENTGELFF.

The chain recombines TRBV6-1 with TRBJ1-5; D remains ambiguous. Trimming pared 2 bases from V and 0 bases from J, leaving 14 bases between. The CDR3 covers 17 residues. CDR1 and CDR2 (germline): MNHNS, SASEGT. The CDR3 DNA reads TGTGCCAGCAGTGAAAGGGTGGCCTATTATAGCAATCAGCCCCAGCATTTT. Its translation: CASSERVAYYSNQPQHF.

As DNA, the CDR3 is TGTGCCAGCAGCTTATCAACCGGGGGGCTCTATGGCTACACCTTC. It is translated as CASSLSTGGLYGYTF. The V and J genes are TRBV11-2 and TRBJ1-2; a weak D match, TRBD1 (6 bases). The V gene's germline CDR1 is SGHAT and CDR2 FQNNGV. V lost 2 bases to trimming and J lost 4 bases, with 14 bases between them. The CDR3 totals 15 residues.

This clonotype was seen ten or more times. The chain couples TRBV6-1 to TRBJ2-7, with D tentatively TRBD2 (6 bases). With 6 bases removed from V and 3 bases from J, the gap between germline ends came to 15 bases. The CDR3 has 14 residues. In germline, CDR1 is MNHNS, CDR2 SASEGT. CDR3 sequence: CASSPGRIVYEQYF. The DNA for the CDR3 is TGTGCCAGCAGCCCAGGGAGGATAGTCTACGAGCAGTACTTC.

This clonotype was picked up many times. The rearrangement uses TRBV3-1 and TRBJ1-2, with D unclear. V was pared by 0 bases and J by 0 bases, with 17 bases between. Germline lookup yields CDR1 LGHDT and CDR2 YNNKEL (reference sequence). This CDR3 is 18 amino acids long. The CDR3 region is CASSQDLRADIPNYGYTF. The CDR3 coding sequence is TGTGCCAGCAGCCAAGATCTACGCGCTGACATCCCTAACTATGGCTACACCTTC.

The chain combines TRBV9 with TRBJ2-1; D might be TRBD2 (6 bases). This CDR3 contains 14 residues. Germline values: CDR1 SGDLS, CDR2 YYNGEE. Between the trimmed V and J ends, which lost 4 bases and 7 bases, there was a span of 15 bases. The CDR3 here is CASSTRGDVNEQFF. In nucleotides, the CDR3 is TGTGCCAGCAGCACCCGCGGGGATGTAAATGAGCAGTTCTTC.

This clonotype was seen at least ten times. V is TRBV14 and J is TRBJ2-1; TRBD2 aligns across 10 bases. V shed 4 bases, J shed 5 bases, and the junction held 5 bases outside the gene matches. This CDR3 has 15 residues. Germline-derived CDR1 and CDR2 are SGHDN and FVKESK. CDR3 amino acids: CASSPGLADNNEQFF. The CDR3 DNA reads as TGTGCCAGCAGCCCCGGACTAGCGGACAACAATGAGCAGTTCTTC.

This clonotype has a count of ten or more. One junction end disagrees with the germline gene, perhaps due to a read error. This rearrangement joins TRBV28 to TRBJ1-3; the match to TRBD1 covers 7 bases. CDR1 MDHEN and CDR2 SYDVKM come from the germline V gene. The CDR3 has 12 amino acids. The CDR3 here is CASSFLQGPGDF. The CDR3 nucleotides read TGTGCCAGCAGTTTCCTACAGGGGCCTGGTGATTTT.

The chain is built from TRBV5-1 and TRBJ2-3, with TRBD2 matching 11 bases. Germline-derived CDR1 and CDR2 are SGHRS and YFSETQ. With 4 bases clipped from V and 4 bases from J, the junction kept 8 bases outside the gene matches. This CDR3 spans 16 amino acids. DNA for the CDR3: TGCGCCAGCAGCGACCAGACTAGCGGGATCTCAGATACGCAGTATTTT. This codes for CASSDQTSGISDTQYF.

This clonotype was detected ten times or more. In DNA, the CDR3 is TGTGCCAGCAGTGATAAGATAGGACAGAGGAACACTGAAGCTTTCTTT. This gives the protein CASSDKIGQRNTEAFF. This chain joins TRBV2 and TRBJ1-1; maybe TRBD1 (6 bases). This CDR3 contains 16 residues. The germline V gene has CDR1 SNHLY and CDR2 FYNNEI. V lost 3 bases and J lost 1, with 15 bases in between.

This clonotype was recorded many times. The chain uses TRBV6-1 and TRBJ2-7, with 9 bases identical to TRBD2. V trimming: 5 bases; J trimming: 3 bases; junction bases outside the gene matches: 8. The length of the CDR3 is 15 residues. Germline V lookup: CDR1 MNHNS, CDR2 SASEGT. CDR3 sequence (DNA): TGTGCCAGCAGTCCCTGGGCTAGCGGGATCTACGAGCAGTACTTC. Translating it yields CASSPWASGIYEQYF.